These T cell receptor beta chains were read from a single sample in a study of OX40 agonist ivuxolimab in advanced cancers. Sequencing used immunoSEQ multiplex PCR; TCRdb keeps in-frame clones, though not all of them. The sample contains 55,000 to 80,000 clones, approximately 85% of which appear only once. This sample comprised CD4+ or CD8+ T cells sorted from blood, obtained in a trial of the OX40 agonist ivuxolimab. Receptors were obtained from an adult with an advanced solid tumor such as melanoma, head and neck, liver or kidney cancer. The CDR3 runs from the conserved cysteine through the conserved F or W. The D gene is left open where the match is weak. Where a row states a size, it is once, few, many or the class of an expanded clone; other rows omit it.

j_call clone_size cdr3_length d_call v_call cdr3_nt cdr3_aa
TRBJ2-1 . 14 . TRBV21-1 TGTGCCAGCAGCAAAGAGGTGTTCAGTAAGGAGCAGTTCTTC CASSKEVFSKEQFF
TRBJ2-1 . 14 TRBD2 TRBV30 TGTGCCTACCGACTAGCGGGGGGGCGGAATGAGCAGTTCTTC CAYRLAGGRNEQFF
TRBJ1-5 few 13 TRBD1 TRBV30 TGTGCCTGGAGGGGGACAGGAGGCCAGCCCCAGCATTTT CAWRGTGGQPQHF
TRBJ1-2 . 14 . TRBV15 TGTGCCACCAGCATTATGACAGGAAACTATGGCTACACCTTC CATSIMTGNYGYTF
TRBJ1-2 . 14 . TRBV14 TGTGCCAGCAGCCATCAAACCCGGAATCGGGGCTACACCTTC CASSHQTRNRGYTF
TRBJ2-2 . 16 TRBD1 TRBV5-4 TGTGCCAGCAGCTTGGGGGGACAGGGTACAGCCGGGGAGCTGTTTTTT CASSLGGQGTAGELFF
TRBJ2-6 few 14 . TRBV7-3 TGTGCCAGCAGCTTAGCCTCCGGGGCCAACGTCCTGACTTTC CASSLASGANVLTF
TRBJ2-1 . 13 . TRBV12-5 TGTGCTAGTGGTTTGGGGACCTACAATGAGCAGTTCTTC CASGLGTYNEQFF
TRBJ2-3 . 15 . TRBV19 TGTGCCAGTAGTATGGGGGTAGCGATTCCAGATACGCAGTATTTT CASSMGVAIPDTQYF
TRBJ1-5 . 15 TRBD1 TRBV10-1 TGCGCCAGCACCTTGGGGGGACAGGGAACTCAGCCCCAGCATTTT CASTLGGQGTQPQHF
TRBJ1-2 . 14 . TRBV4-2 TGTGCCAGCAGACCCCGGGCAGGAGACTATGGCTACACCTTC CASRPRAGDYGYTF
TRBJ1-5 . 16 . TRBV7-2 TGTGCCAGCAGCTTAGTTTCGGGGATGAGCAATCAGCCCCAGCATTTT CASSLVSGMSNQPQHF
TRBJ2-7 . 14 . TRBV30 TGTGCCTCTGGAACGGGACGAGTCGCCTACGAGCAGTACTTC CASGTGRVAYEQYF
TRBJ2-2 . 17 TRBD1 TRBV5-6 TGTGCCAGCAGCTCCATAAAACGGGACAGGGCGAGCTGGGAGCTGTTTTTT CASSSIKRDRASWELFF
TRBJ2-3 . 12 . TRBV5-1 TGCGCCAGCAGCCCAAACACAGATACGCAGTATTTT CASSPNTDTQYF
TRBJ2-2 . 14 . TRBV6-6 TGTGCCAGCAGCACAACAGGGTTCACCGGGGAGCTGTTTTTT CASSTTGFTGELFF
TRBJ1-3 . 16 . TRBV11-2 TGTGCCAGCAGCTTAGGAGCGACCCGGTCTGGAAACACCATATATTTT CASSLGATRSGNTIYF
TRBJ1-2 . 15 . TRBV29-1 TGCAGCGTTGAAAACCCGGCGAGGAGGGCCTATGGCTACACCTTC CSVENPARRAYGYTF
TRBJ1-4 . 16 TRBD1 TRBV4-2 TGTGCCAGCAGCCCAACCTGGGGGACAGTTAATGAAAAACTGTTTTTT CASSPTWGTVNEKLFF
TRBJ2-2 . 15 TRBD1 TRBV16 TGTGCCAGCAGCCGAATACTACAGGGGACCGGGGAGCTGTTTTTT CASSRILQGTGELFF
TRBJ2-3 . 13 TRBD1 TRBV5-1 TGCGCCAGCAGCCGGGACAGCCCAGATACGCAGTATTTT CASSRDSPDTQYF
TRBJ1-1 . 17 . TRBV5-4 TGTGCCAGCAGCCCCGCGGGGGGCGCGGGGATGAACACTGAAGCTTTCTTT CASSPAGGAGMNTEAFF
TRBJ1-6 few 13 . TRBV19 TGTGCCAGCCGCAGGGGATACAATTCACCCCTCCACTTT CASRRGYNSPLHF
TRBJ1-4 . 15 . TRBV7-2 TGTGCCAGCAGCTTCAATCCTGGGGGGGGCGAAAAACTGTTTTTT CASSFNPGGGEKLFF
TRBJ2-1 . 13 TRBD2 TRBV19 TGTGCCAGTAAAGGACTAGCGGGGGGTAGGCAGTTCTTC CASKGLAGGRQFF
TRBJ1-1 . 15 . TRBV7-3 TGTGCCAGCAGCTTGATGGCAGGGCTGAACACTGAAGCTTTCTTT CASSLMAGLNTEAFF
TRBJ2-7 once 15 TRBD1 TRBV7-9 TGTGCCAGCAGCTTAAGGACAGGTATCTCCTACGAGCAGTACTTC CASSLRTGISYEQYF
TRBJ1-1 few 16 . TRBV15 TGTGCCACCAGCAGAGATCAAGTAGGGGGTTTCACTGAAGCTTTCTTT CATSRDQVGGFTEAFF
TRBJ1-3 . 16 . TRBV5-6 TGTGCCAGCAGACGTTACAGGGTCCTCTCTGGAAACACCATATATTTT CASRRYRVLSGNTIYF
TRBJ1-4 once 14 . TRBV18 TGTGCCAGCTCACGAGAAGCAACTAATGAAAAACTGTTTTTT CASSREATNEKLFF
TRBJ2-1 . 17 TRBD2 TRBV29-1 TGCAGCGTTCCCGGACACCCGGGACTAGCGGGGGGGAATGAGCAGTTCTTC CSVPGHPGLAGGNEQFF
TRBJ1-1 . 12 TRBD1 TRBV6-5 TGTGCCAGCAGTAGACCGACAGGGGAAGCTTTCTTT CASSRPTGEAFF
TRBJ2-7 . 13 TRBD1 TRBV6-1 TGTGCCAGCATACGACAGGGAGTGGGAGAGCAGTACTTC CASIRQGVGEQYF
TRBJ1-2 few 12 . TRBV6-1 TGTGCCAGCAGCGTCACGATTACGGGCTACACCTTC CASSVTITGYTF
TRBJ1-1 . 10 . TRBV6-1 TGTGCCTGCCGATGGGAAGAAGCTTTCTTT CACRWEEAFF
TRBJ1-1 . 14 TRBD1 TRBV6-5 TGTGCCAGCAGTCGCGGACAGGGTATCACTGAAGCTTTCTTT CASSRGQGITEAFF
TRBJ2-2 . 14 TRBD1 TRBV5-1 TGCGCCAGCAATCCCCGACAGGGCACCGGGGAGCTGTTTTTT CASNPRQGTGELFF
TRBJ1-6 . 15 TRBD1 TRBV7-8 TGTGCCAGCAGCTTACCGGGACAGGGCAATTCACCCCTCCACTTT CASSLPGQGNSPLHF
TRBJ2-2 . 16 TRBD1 TRBV5-1 TGCGCCAGCAGCTTGGAGGGACAGGGCAGCACCGGGGAGCTGTTTTTT CASSLEGQGSTGELFF
TRBJ1-2 . 15 . TRBV7-9 TGTGCCAGCAGCTTAGGCGAGGTAGTGAACTATGGCTACACCTTC CASSLGEVVNYGYTF
TRBJ1-1 . 12 TRBD1 TRBV5-1 TGCGCCAGCAGTCAACAGGGGGATGTTGCTTTCTTT CASSQQGDVAFF
TRBJ2-2 . 16 TRBD1 TRBV25-1 TGTGCCAGCACCGGGCGATGGACAGGGGGCACCGGGGAGCTGTTTTTT CASTGRWTGGTGELFF
TRBJ2-3 . 15 . TRBV5-1 TGCGCCAGCAGCCTTTGGGGCCAGAACACAGATACGCAGTATTTT CASSLWGQNTDTQYF
TRBJ1-5 . 14 . TRBV2 TGTGCCAGCAGTGGCCAGGGCCTCGGTGCTCCCCAGCATTTT CASSGQGLGAPQHF
TRBJ1-1 . 12 . TRBV6-1 TGTGCCAGCAGTAAGGACTTGACTGAAGCTTTCTTT CASSKDLTEAFF
TRBJ1-3 . 17 . TRBV9 TGTGCCAGCAGCGTAGCCCTACAGGAACTTTCTGGAAACACCATATATTTT CASSVALQELSGNTIYF
TRBJ2-2 . 15 . TRBV5-6 TGTGCCAGCAGCTTTTACGAGGATAGCACCGGGGAGCTGTTTTTT CASSFYEDSTGELFF
TRBJ1-5 . 18 . TRBV9 TGTGCCAGCAGCGAAGGGGCGAAGGGAGGAGTATTCAATCAGCCCCAGCATTTT CASSEGAKGGVFNQPQHF
TRBJ1-6 medium-sized 15 TRBD1 TRBV2 TGTGCCAGCAGTGAAGCCCGGGACAGGGGCCCACCCCTCCACTTT CASSEARDRGPPLHF
TRBJ2-2 few 14 TRBD2 TRBV30 TGTGCCGGGACTACGACCTCGAACACCGGGGAGCTGTTTTTT CAGTTTSNTGELFF
TRBJ2-3 . 18 . TRBV5-6 TGTGCCAGCAGCGCAATATCCGAACGGACGGCCAGCACAGATACGCAGTATTTT CASSAISERTASTDTQYF
TRBJ1-1 . 13 . TRBV19 TGTGCCAGTAGTATACTTGAGGGAACGGGAGCTTTCTTT CASSILEGTGAFF